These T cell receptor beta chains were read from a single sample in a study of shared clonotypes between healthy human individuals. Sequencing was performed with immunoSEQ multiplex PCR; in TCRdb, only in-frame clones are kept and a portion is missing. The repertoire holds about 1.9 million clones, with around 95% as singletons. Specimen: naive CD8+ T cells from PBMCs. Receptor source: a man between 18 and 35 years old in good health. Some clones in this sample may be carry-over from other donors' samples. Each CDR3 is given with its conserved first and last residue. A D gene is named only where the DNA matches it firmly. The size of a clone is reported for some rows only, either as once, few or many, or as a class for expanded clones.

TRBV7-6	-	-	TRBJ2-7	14	TGTGCCAGCAGCTTAGTTAGGGGATCCTACGAGCAGTACTTC	CASSLVRGSYEQYF
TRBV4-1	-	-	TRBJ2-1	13	TGCGCCAGCAGCCAGATCCTCGTCCATGAGCAGTTCTTC	CASSQILVHEQFF
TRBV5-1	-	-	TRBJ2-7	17	TGCGCCAGCAGCTTGGTAGTCAGCAACAACCCCTCCTACGAGCAGTACTTC	CASSLVVSNNPSYEQYF
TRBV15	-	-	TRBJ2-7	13	TGTGCCACCAGCTCCGCCCGCGGGTGGGAGCAGTACTTC	CATSSARGWEQYF
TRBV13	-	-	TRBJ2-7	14	TGTGCCAGCAGCTTAGGCGGGACATCTTACGAGCAGTACTTC	CASSLGGTSYEQYF
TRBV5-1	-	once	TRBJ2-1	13	TGCGCCAGCAGCCAGACAGGTGCGAATGAGCAGTTCTTC	CASSQTGANEQFF
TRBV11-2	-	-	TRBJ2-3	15	TGTGCCAGCAGCTTTCTAAGTAGGAGCACAGATACGCAGTATTTT	CASSFLSRSTDTQYF
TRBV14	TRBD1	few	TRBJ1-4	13	TGTGCCAGCAGCCACAGGGGGCGTGAAAAACTGTTTTTT	CASSHRGREKLFF
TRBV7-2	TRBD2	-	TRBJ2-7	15	TGTGCCAGCAGCTTATTGACCAGCGGGAACTACGAGCAGTACTTC	CASSLLTSGNYEQYF
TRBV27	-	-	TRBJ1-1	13	TGTGCCAGCAGTTTCGGGGGCGGGGCTGAAGCTTTCTTT	CASSFGGGAEAFF
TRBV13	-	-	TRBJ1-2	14	TGTGCCAGCAGCCCCCTTGAAGCATACTATGGCTACACCTTC	CASSPLEAYYGYTF
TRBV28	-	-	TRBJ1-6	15	TGTGCCAGCAGTTTGGAGTCGAGCCCACATTCACCCCTCCACTTT	CASSLESSPHSPLHF
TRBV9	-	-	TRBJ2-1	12	TGTGCCAGCAGCGTATCGAACAATGAGCAGTTCTTC	CASSVSNNEQFF
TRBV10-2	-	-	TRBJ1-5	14	TGCGCCAGCACTCGGACGGGACTCAATCAGCCCCAGCATTTT	CASTRTGLNQPQHF
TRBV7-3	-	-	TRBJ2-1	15	TGTGCCAGCAGCTTAACTTACGGGGCCTACAATGAGCAGTTCTTC	CASSLTYGAYNEQFF
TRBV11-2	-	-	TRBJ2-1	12	TGTGCCAGCAGCTTAGGGGGTGGCGAGCAGTTCTTC	CASSLGGGEQFF
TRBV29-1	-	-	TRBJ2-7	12	TGCAGCGTTGAAATTCGGGCATACGAGCAGTACTTC	CSVEIRAYEQYF
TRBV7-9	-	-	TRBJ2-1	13	TGTGCCAGCAGTGGTAAAGGGAACAATGAGCAGTTCTTC	CASSGKGNNEQFF
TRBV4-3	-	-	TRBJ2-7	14	TGCGCCAGCAGCCAAGATCTCAGGTACTACGAGCAGTACTTC	CASSQDLRYYEQYF
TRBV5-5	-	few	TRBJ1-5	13	TGTGCCAGCAGCTTGGGGGGCGCCCAGCCCCAGCATTTT	CASSLGGAQPQHF
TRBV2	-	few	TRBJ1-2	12	TGTGCCAGCGTACAGGGAGGACGTGGCTACACCTTC	CASVQGGRGYTF
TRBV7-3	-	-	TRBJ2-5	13	TGTGCCAGCAGCCTCAACATCGGGGAGACCCAGTACTTC	CASSLNIGETQYF
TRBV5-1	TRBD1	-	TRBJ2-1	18	TGCGCCAGCAGCTTCCTTGGGCGAGGGACAGGGAACTACAATGAGCAGTTCTTC	CASSFLGRGTGNYNEQFF
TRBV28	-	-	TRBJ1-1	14	TGTGCCAGCAGCGGCTGGGAATGGACCACTGAAGCTTTCTTT	CASSGWEWTTEAFF
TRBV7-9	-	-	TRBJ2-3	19	TGTGCCAGCAGCTTACGATTGGGGGCCGCGACAGGTGCGTCAGATACGCAGTATTTT	CASSLRLGAATGASDTQYF
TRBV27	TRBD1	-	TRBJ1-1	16	TGTGCCAGCAGTTTACCTCCATTCGACAGGGGCACTGAAGCTTTCTTT	CASSLPPFDRGTEAFF
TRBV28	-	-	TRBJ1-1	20	TGTGCCAGCAGTTTTATTCCCCGCGAGGTAGAACATAGAGTGAACACTGAAGCTTTCTTT	CASSFIPREVEHRVNTEAFF
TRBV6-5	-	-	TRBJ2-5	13	TGTGCCAGCAGTTACCGCGGGATGGAGACCCAGTACTTC	CASSYRGMETQYF
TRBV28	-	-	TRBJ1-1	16	TGTGCCAGCAGTTCAAGACGGGTCCGCGGTGACACTGAAGCTTTCTTT	CASSSRRVRGDTEAFF
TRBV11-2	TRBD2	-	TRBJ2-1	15	TGTGCCAGCAGCACCGTGGGGGGGAGGCTCAATGAGCAGTTCTTC	CASSTVGGRLNEQFF
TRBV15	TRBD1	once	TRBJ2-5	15	TGTGCCACCAGCAGATCAGCAGGGGGCGGAGAGACCCAGTACTTC	CATSRSAGGGETQYF
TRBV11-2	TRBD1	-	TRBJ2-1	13	TGTGCCAGCAGACCGACAGGGGGCCATGAGCAGTTCTTC	CASRPTGGHEQFF
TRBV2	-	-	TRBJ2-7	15	TGTGCCAGCAGTGAACACGGGACGAGAGCCTACGAGCAGTACTTC	CASSEHGTRAYEQYF
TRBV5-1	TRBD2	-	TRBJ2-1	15	TGCGCCAGCAGCTTGCTAGCGGGAGGGCCGGGGGAGCAGTTCTTC	CASSLLAGGPGEQFF
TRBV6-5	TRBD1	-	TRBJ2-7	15	TGTGCCAGCAGCCGGCCGGGACAGGGTACCTACGAGCAGTACTTC	CASSRPGQGTYEQYF
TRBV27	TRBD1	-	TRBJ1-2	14	TGTGCCAGCAGTTCCCGACAGGGAGTAGACGGCTACACCTTC	CASSSRQGVDGYTF
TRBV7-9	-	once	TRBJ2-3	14	TGTGCCAGCAGCCCAGGACTGAGCACAGATACGCAGTATTTT	CASSPGLSTDTQYF
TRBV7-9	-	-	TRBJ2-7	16	TGTGCCAGCAGCTTAGGGGAGAAAAGGAGCTCCTACGAGCAGTACTTC	CASSLGEKRSSYEQYF
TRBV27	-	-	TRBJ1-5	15	TGTGCCAGCAGTCTAGGAGGTTTTAGCAATCAGCCCCAGCATTTT	CASSLGGFSNQPQHF
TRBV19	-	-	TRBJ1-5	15	TGTGCCAGTAGTATATACTGGGACAGCAATCAGCCCCAGCATTTT	CASSIYWDSNQPQHF
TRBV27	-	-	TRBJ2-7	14	TGTGCCAGCAGTCCTTCGCGGTTAAGCAACGAGCAGTACTTC	CASSPSRLSNEQYF
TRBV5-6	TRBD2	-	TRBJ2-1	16	TGTGCCAGCTTCCGCGGGCTAGCGGGAGATCTGAATGAGCAGTTCTTC	CASFRGLAGDLNEQFF
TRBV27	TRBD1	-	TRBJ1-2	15	TGTGCCAGCAGTCCGACAGGGGCCCTTTTGCATGGCTACACCTTC	CASSPTGALLHGYTF
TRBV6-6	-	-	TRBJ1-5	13	TGTGCCAGCCGGCTCGCGGGGGGTCAGCCCCAGCATTTT	CASRLAGGQPQHF
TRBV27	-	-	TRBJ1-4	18	TGTGCCAGCAGTTCCCAAAAAACCTTCATCACGGCGGGTGAAAAACTGTTTTTT	CASSSQKTFITAGEKLFF
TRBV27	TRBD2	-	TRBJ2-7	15	TGTGCCAGCAGTTTATCCAGGGCGGGGGCCTACGAGCAGTACTTC	CASSLSRAGAYEQYF
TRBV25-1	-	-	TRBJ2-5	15	TGTGCCAGCTCTAGTATACGGACAGACCAAGAGACCCAGTACTTC	CASSSIRTDQETQYF
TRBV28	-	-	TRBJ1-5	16	TGTGCCAGCAGTTTCGAAGGGATTGATGGCAATCAGCCCCAGCATTTT	CASSFEGIDGNQPQHF
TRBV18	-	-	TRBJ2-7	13	TGTGCCAGCTCACCAGTAGGACCATACGAGCAGTACTTC	CASSPVGPYEQYF
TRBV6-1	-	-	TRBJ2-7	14	TGTGCCAGCAGTGATAGTGGTGAAGTCTACGAGCAGTACTTC	CASSDSGEVYEQYF
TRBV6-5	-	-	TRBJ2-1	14	TGTGCCAGCAGTTATGTGGATTCCTACAATGAGCAGTTCTTC	CASSYVDSYNEQFF
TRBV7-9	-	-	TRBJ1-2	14	TGTGCCAGCACTCCTGGGGGCAGTGCTCATGGCTACACCTTC	CASTPGGSAHGYTF
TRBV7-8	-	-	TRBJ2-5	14	TGTGCCAGCAGCTGGGGACTCTCTGTGGAGACCCAGTACTTC	CASSWGLSVETQYF
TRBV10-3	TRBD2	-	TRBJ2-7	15	TGTGCCATCAGTATTACTAGCGGGAGGCTCTACGAGCAGTACTTC	CAISITSGRLYEQYF
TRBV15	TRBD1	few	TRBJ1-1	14	TGTGCCACCAGCTTATCGACAGGGTTGGCTGAAGCTTTCTTT	CATSLSTGLAEAFF
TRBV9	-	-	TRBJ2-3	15	TGTGCCAGCAGCGTAGGAGGGTTCCTCACAGATACGCAGTATTTT	CASSVGGFLTDTQYF
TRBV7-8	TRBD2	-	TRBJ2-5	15	TGTGCCAGCAGCGAACCGGGACTAGCGGAAGAGACCCAGTACTTC	CASSEPGLAEETQYF